This TCR beta chain was recovered during a study of T-cell reconstitution after alpha-beta-depleted transplantation in children (dated by TCRdb to about 2016). Background for the entire study: The study quantitatively tracked T-cell immune reconstitution after TCRalphabeta/CD19-depleted allogeneic hematopoietic cell transplantation in children using TCR repertoire profiling.

This clonotype was detected many times. The specificity of this receptor is unknown. The record has no base qualities; no much larger clone is one base away. Results and caveats for the whole study, not just this receptor: The apparently early recovery of alphabetaT-cell counts about two months after transplant reportedly depended on only several hundred rapidly expanded clones that came from non-depleted graft cells. Over the following months the frequencies of hyperexpanded clones went down, and after one year T-cell counts and TCRbeta diversity were mostly credited to newly produced T cells. The high TCRbeta diversity at day 60 in some patients was ascribed to recipient T cells and intrathymic progenitors that had survived conditioning.

Library construction relied on PCR. The run used an Illumina HiSeq 2500. TCR library preparation used molecular barcoding, with unique molecular identifiers applied to normalize quantification of the TCRbeta repertoire. TCRdb redid the processing of the public reads, applying fastp at Q25 and MiXCR, and retained in-frame beta chains. Entries that share a CDR3 protein sequence are merged under the most common genes and DNA. In all, the sample holds hundreds of thousands of distinct CDR3 sequences, and around 13% of those were seen once. Jointly, the top ten make up roughly 0.84% of the sample. In the paper's terms, the treatment or condition label means: allogeneic hematopoietic cell transplantation with graft depleted of TCRalphabeta T cells and CD19 B cells. The transplant recipients were children given TCRalphabeta/CD19-depleted allogeneic hematopoietic cell grafts. The CDR3 numbers 16 residues from cysteine through phenylalanine. This entry keeps only the CDR3 DNA: 48 bases, framed from base 1. Germline trimming amounts to 5 bases on V and 4 bases on J, with 9 as the count of junction bases outside the gene matches. The germline V gene provides CDR1 MNHNS and CDR2 SASEGT.

The source is a girl aged 2-10 years with congenital amegakaryocytic thrombocytopenia, due to receive a stem cell transplant. The rearranged chain carries TRBV6-1 and TRBJ2-3, with TRBD2 identical over 10 junction bases. Material: PBMCs, obtained before TCRalphabeta/CD19-depleted stem cell transplant. The nucleotide sequence is given as TGTGCCAGCAGTCCCTGGGCTAGCGGGAGTGCAGATACGCAGTATTTT. Its protein product is CASSPWASGSADTQYF.